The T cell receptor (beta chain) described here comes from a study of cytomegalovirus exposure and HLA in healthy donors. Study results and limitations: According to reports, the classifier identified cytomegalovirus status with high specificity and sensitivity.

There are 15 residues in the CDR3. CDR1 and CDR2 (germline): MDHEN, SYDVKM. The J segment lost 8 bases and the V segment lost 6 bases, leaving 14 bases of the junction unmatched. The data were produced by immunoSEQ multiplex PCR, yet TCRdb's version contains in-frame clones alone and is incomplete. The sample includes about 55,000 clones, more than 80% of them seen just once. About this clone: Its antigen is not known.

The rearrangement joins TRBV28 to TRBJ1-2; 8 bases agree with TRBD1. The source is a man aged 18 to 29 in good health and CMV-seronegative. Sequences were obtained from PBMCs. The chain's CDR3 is CASSTGTGGIGGYTF. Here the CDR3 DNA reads TGTGCCAGCAGCACCGGGACAGGTGGTATAGGGGGCTACACCTTC.